The entry below describes one T cell receptor (beta chain). As processed by the authors: Cell counts per sample came from amplifying reference gene primers. The method was immunoSEQ multiplex PCR; TCRdb's version includes in-frame clones alone and lacks a portion of them. Clonal size and the V and J genes are those of that table, whereas D and trimming came from the DNA. Of around 230,000 clones listed, 80% to 90% were seen once; the top ten hold about 2.7%. This sample stems from a study of blood T cell repertoires in COVID-19. Study information: PBMCs, B-cell-depleted T cells, or T cells were the source of the cDNA or gDNA that made up the material.

This CDR3 spans 15 amino acids. V shed 0 bases, J shed 5 bases, and the junction held 6 bases outside the gene matches. The germline V gene encodes CDR1 SGHTA and CDR2 FQGNSA. This chain links TRBV7-2 with TRBJ1-2; 7 positions match TRBD1. The sample taken for sequencing was peripheral blood. The clonotype originates from a middle-aged woman with active or convalescent COVID-19. In nucleotides, the CDR3 is TGTGCCAGCAGCTTAGCGACAGGGAATCAGTATGGCTACACCTTC. It translates to CASSLATGNQYGYTF. The full variable domain, completed using reference TRBV7-2 and TRBJ1-2, is GAGVSQSPSNKVTEKGKDVELRCDPISGHTALYWYRQSLGQGLEFLIYFQGNSAPDKSGLPSDRFSAERTGGSVSTLTIQRTQQEDSAVYLCASSLATGNQYGYTFGSGTRLTVV.